This T cell receptor (beta chain) was recorded in a study of T-cell reconstitution after alpha-beta-depleted transplantation in children. Germline V gene data show CDR1 as LGHNA and CDR2 as YSLEER. Trimming left V 0 bases short and J 4 bases short, with 12 bases between. CDR3 length equals 16 residues. Unique molecular identifiers were incorporated when the TCRbeta library was constructed. TCRdb analysed the PCR reads with MiXCR anew, one entry per CDR3 protein. The table shows hundreds of thousands of distinct CDR3 sequences, with around a sixth occurring only once. The V gene is TRBV4-3, the J gene TRBJ1-4; D gene ambiguous. The TCR sequence derives from a human donor who donated a stem cell graft to a child with acute myeloid leukemia. Specimen: PBMCs from the stem cell graft donor, collected from the stem cell graft. The CDR3 region has the DNA TGCGCCAGCAGCCAAGATCCCTCTGTACTTAATGAAAAACTGTTTTTT. Translated: CASSQDPSVLNEKLFF.